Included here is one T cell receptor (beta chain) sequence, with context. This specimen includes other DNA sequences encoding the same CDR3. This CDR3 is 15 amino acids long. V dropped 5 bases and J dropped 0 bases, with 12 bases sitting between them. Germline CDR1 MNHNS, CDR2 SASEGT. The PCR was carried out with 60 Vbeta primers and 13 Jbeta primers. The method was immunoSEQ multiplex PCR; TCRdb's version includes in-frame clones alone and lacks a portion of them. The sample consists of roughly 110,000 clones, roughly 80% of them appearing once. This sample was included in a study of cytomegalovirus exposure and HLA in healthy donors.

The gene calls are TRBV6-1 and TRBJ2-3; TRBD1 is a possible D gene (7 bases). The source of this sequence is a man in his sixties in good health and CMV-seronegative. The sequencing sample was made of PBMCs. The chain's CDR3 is CASSLTGTSTDTQYF. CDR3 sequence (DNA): TGTGCCAGCAGTCTGACAGGGACTAGCACAGATACGCAGTATTTT.